This T cell receptor (beta chain) stems from a study of radiotherapy plus CTLA-4 blockade in lung cancer. Findings of the study overall: Tumor-origin TCR clones grew in blood after radiotherapy plus ipilimumab. Increased serum interferon-beta after radiation also reportedly predicted response strongly.

TCRdb's table, derived via immunoSEQ multiplex PCR, lists solely in-frame clones and lacks some. The data show around 130,000 clones, about nine tenths seen once. CDR3 length: 16 residues. Per the germline V gene, CDR1 is SNHLY and CDR2 is FYNNEI. Trimming stripped 3 bases from V and 4 bases from J, with 15 bases between. As to this clone: Antigen unknown.

This chain connects TRBV2 to TRBJ2-2, with a tentative D call TRBD2 (5 bases). The receptor was isolated from a human donor with non-small cell lung cancer that progressed on radiotherapy plus ipilimumab. Sequencing was performed on peripheral blood, taken from a patient treated with radiotherapy plus ipilimumab. The DNA for the CDR3 is TGTGCCAGCAGTGAGAATAGCGCCCGCGGCACCGGGGAGCTGTTTTTT. Translated, it gives CASSENSARGTGELFF. The full variable domain, completed using reference TRBV2 and TRBJ2-2, is EPEVTQTPSHQVTQMGQEVILRCVPISNHLYFYWYRQILGQKVEFLVSFYNNEISEKSEIFDDQFSVERPDGSNFTLKIRSTKLEDSAMYFCASSENSARGTGELFFGEGSRLTVL.